The 16 T cell receptor beta chains presented below share a single source sample, sequenced in a study of blood T cell repertoires in COVID-19. Data came from immunoSEQ multiplex PCR; TCRdb stores just in-frame clones and leaves some out. Among 100,000 to 140,000 clones listed, about 93% were seen once. The sample taken for sequencing was peripheral blood. Receptors were obtained from a woman aged 25 to 39 with acute or convalescent COVID-19.

The chain recombines TRBV28 with TRBJ1-6; D might be TRBD1 (6 bases). V was shortened by 6 bases and J by 5 bases, with 20 bases between the two germline ends. The CDR3 spans 17 residues. Germline V gives CDR1 MDHEN, CDR2 SYDVKM. CDR3 nucleotides: TGTGCCAGCAGGCCCCTGGGGGGGAGGGGGAATAATTCACCCCTCCACTTT. This gives the protein CASRPLGGRGNNSPLHF.

The chain has TRBV6-5 and TRBJ2-2; D is possibly TRBD2 (6 bases). The CDR3 totals 14 residues. Looked up from germline, CDR1 is MNHEY and CDR2 is SVGAGI. The ends were cut back, 2 bases at V and 8 bases at J, with 12 bases in the middle. CDR3 sequence (DNA): TGTGCCAGCAGTTACCCCGGGAGATGGGGGGAGCTGTTTTTT. Amino acids: CASSYPGRWGELFF.

The chain recombines TRBV7-9 with TRBJ2-5; 8 nucleotides agree with TRBD2. There are 15 residues in the CDR3. V was pared by 0 bases and J by 4 bases, with 4 bases of the junction left unmatched. Germline V gene sequence: CDR1 SEHNR, CDR2 FQNEAQ (reference sequence). The CDR3 spells CASSLAGGGRETQYF. The CDR3 DNA reads TGTGCCAGCAGCTTAGCGGGCGGGGGGCGAGAGACCCAGTACTTC. The full variable domain, completed using reference TRBV7-9 and TRBJ2-5, is DTGVSQNPRHKITKRGQNVTFRCDPISEHNRLYWYRQTLGQGPEFLTYFQNEAQLEKSRLLSDRFSAERPKGSFSTLEIQRTEQGDSAMYLCASSLAGGGRETQYFGPGTRLLVL.

V gene TRBV7-9 combines with J gene TRBJ2-1, with 8 bases identical to TRBD2. The germline CDR1 and CDR2 sequences are SEHNR and FQNEAQ (reference sequence). J lost 6 bases, V lost 6 bases, and 13 bases had no gene match. This CDR3 contains 16 residues. The DNA of the CDR3 is TGTGCCAGCAGTCCTCCGGGACTAGGGCTGGGCAATGAGCAGTTCTTC. It encodes CASSPPGLGLGNEQFF.

CDR3 amino acids: CASSERTSGSPYEQYF. Here the CDR3 DNA reads TGCGCCAGCAGTGAAAGGACTAGCGGGAGTCCCTACGAGCAGTACTTC. The chain joins TRBV10-1 to TRBJ2-7; 13 bases map to TRBD2. The germline V gene encodes CDR1 WNHNN and CDR2 SYGVQD (reference sequence). V trimming: 3 bases; J trimming: 2 bases; junction bases outside the gene matches: 4. The CDR3 consists of 16 residues.

V and J are TRBV10-3 and TRBJ1-3; 12 bases map to TRBD1. This CDR3 has 14 residues. Germline-derived CDR1 and CDR2 are ENHRY and SYGVKD. The J segment lost 6 bases and the V segment lost 9 bases, leaving 6 bases of the junction unmatched. The CDR3 protein is CAITGQGASNTIYF. The CDR3 nucleotides read TGTGCCATAACGGGACAGGGGGCATCAAACACCATATATTTT.

The chain recombines TRBV29-1 with TRBJ1-2; TRBD1 might be the D (5 bases). Germline CDR1 SQVTM, CDR2 ANQGSEA. This CDR3 spans 13 amino acids. The germline V and J ends were trimmed by 4 bases and 3 bases, with 12 bases remaining between them. CDR3 loop: CSVVAGNDYGYTF. The CDR3 nucleotides are TGCAGCGTTGTGGCAGGGAACGACTATGGCTACACCTTC.

This chain joins TRBV30 and TRBJ1-5, with 7 bases that match TRBD1. This CDR3 region has 15 residues. Trimming at V came to 2 bases and at J to 1 base, leaving 5 bases not matched to a gene. Germline-derived CDR1 and CDR2 are GTSNPN and SVGIG (reference sequence). The CDR3: CAWSPQTGSNQPQHF. CDR3 DNA: TGTGCCTGGAGTCCGCAGACAGGGAGCAATCAGCCCCAGCATTTT.

This chain links TRBV27 with TRBJ2-1, with D possibly TRBD1 on 6 matching bases. The CDR3 covers 15 residues. Trimming took off 2 bases at V and 6 bases at J, with 14 bases between the two ends. Germline CDR1 reads MNHEY; CDR2 reads SMNVEV (reference sequence). This CDR3 reads CASSLIAGVGNEQFF. In DNA, the CDR3 is TGTGCCAGCAGTTTAATTGCAGGGGTAGGCAATGAGCAGTTCTTC.

V usage is TRBV7-2 and J usage is TRBJ2-2; weak D call: TRBD1 (6 bases). Trimming stripped 4 bases from V and 10 bases from J, with 19 bases between. The germline gives CDR1 SGHTA, CDR2 FQGNSA. The CDR3 is 15 residues long. The CDR3 here is CASSWVSSQGSELFF. In DNA form, the CDR3 reads TGTGCCAGCAGCTGGGTCTCTTCCCAGGGGTCGGAGCTGTTTTTT.

The chain is built from TRBV24-1 and TRBJ1-1; D may be TRBD1 (5 bases). Germline V gene data show CDR1 as KGHDR and CDR2 as SFDVKD. V was shortened by 3 bases and J by 1 base, with 5 bases between the two germline ends. The CDR3 is made up of 13 amino acids. CDR3 in amino acids: CATSDGANTEAFF. The DNA for the CDR3 is TGTGCCACCAGTGATGGGGCGAACACTGAAGCTTTCTTT.

The chain is built from TRBV9 and TRBJ2-7, with D possibly TRBD2 on 6 matching bases. The CDR3 extends over 15 amino acids. Germline V gene sequence: CDR1 SGDLS, CDR2 YYNGEE. V lost 1 base, J lost 3 bases, and 14 bases lay in between. CDR3 sequence (DNA): TGTGCCAGCAGCGTACGCTCGGGAGTATTCTACGAGCAGTACTTC. This translates into CASSVRSGVFYEQYF.

CDR3 in amino acids: CASRPTGGYEKLFF. For the CDR3, the DNA is TGTGCCAGCAGACCGACAGGGGGTTATGAAAAACTGTTTTTT. The rearrangement joins TRBV27 to TRBJ1-4; the match to TRBD1 covers 9 bases. Looked up from germline, CDR1 is MNHEY and CDR2 is SMNVEV (reference sequence). This CDR3 spans 14 amino acids. The ends lost 6 bases at V and 6 bases at J; junction bases unmatched: 5.

The chain carries TRBV2 and TRBJ1-1; 9 bases fit TRBD1. CDR3 length equals 14 residues. V shed 7 bases, J shed 3 bases, and the junction held 6 bases outside the gene matches. The V gene's germline CDR1 is SNHLY and CDR2 FYNNEI. CDR3 region: CASNDRGVDTEAFF. CDR3 nucleotide sequence: TGTGCCAGCAATGACAGGGGGGTAGACACTGAAGCTTTCTTT.

V and J are TRBV4-1 and TRBJ1-5, with 8 bases lining up with TRBD1. V was pared by 1 base and J by 5 bases, with 7 bases of the junction left unmatched. In germline, CDR1 is MGHRA, CDR2 YSYEKL. CDR3 length: 16 residues. The chain's CDR3 is CASSQASDRVDQPQHF. The CDR3 coding sequence is TGCGCCAGCAGCCAAGCGTCGGACAGGGTTGATCAGCCCCAGCATTTT.

The rearrangement uses TRBV28 and TRBJ1-2, with TRBD1 identical over 8 bases. The CDR3 length is 14 residues. V dropped 8 bases and J dropped 2; count of bases not matched to a gene: 7. Germline lookup yields CDR1 MDHEN and CDR2 SYDVKM. CDR3 region: CASFRGRANYGYTF. CDR3 nucleotide sequence: TGTGCCAGCTTCAGGGGGCGTGCCAACTATGGCTACACCTTC.